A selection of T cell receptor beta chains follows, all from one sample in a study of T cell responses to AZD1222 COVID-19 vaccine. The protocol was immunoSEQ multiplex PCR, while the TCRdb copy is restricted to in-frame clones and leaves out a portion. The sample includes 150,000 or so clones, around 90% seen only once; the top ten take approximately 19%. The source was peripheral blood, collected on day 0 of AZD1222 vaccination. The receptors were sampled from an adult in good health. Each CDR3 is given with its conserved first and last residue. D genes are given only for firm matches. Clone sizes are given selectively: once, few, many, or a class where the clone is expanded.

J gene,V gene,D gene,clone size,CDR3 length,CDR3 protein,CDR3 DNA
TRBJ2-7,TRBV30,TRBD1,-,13,CAWSRDSDYEQYF,TGTGCCTGGAGTCGGGACAGCGACTACGAGCAGTACTTC
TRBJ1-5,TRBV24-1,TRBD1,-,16,CATSDPTGGRNQPQHF,TGTGCCACCAGTGATCCGACAGGGGGGAGAAATCAGCCCCAGCATTTT
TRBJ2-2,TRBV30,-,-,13,CAWSVQGAGELFF,TGTGCCTGGAGTGTACAGGGTGCCGGGGAGCTGTTTTTT
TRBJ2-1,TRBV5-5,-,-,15,CASSLSDSINDEQFF,TGTGCCAGCAGCTTGAGTGACTCAATCAACGATGAGCAGTTCTTC
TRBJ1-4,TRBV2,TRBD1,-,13,CASNRDRVEKLFF,TGTGCCAGTAACCGGGACAGGGTTGAAAAACTGTTTTTT
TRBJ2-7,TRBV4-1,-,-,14,CASSQGNSPYEQYF,TGCGCCAGCAGCCAAGGTAACAGCCCCTACGAGCAGTACTTC
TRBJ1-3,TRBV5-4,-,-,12,CASSTPGNTIYF,TGTGCCAGCAGCACTCCTGGAAACACCATATATTTT
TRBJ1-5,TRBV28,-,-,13,CASSSRAGQPQHF,TGTGCCAGCAGTTCCCGGGCCGGTCAGCCCCAGCATTTT
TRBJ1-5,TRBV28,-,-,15,CASSSYGRGNQPQHF,TGTGCCAGCAGTTCCTACGGTCGGGGCAATCAGCCCCAGCATTTT
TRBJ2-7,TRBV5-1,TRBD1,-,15,CASSLGVTGIYEQYF,TGCGCCAGCAGCTTGGGGGTGACAGGGATTTACGAGCAGTACTTC
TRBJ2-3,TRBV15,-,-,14,CATSRDLSTDTQYF,TGTGCCACCAGCAGAGATCTGAGCACAGATACGCAGTATTTT
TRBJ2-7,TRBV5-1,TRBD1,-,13,CASSLDRGAEQYF,TGCGCCAGCAGCTTGGACAGGGGAGCCGAGCAGTACTTC
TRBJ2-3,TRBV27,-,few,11,CASQVTDTQYF,TGTGCCAGCCAAGTGACAGATACGCAGTATTTT
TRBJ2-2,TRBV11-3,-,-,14,CASSLVAKAGELFF,TGTGCCAGCAGCTTAGTGGCCAAAGCCGGGGAGCTGTTTTTT
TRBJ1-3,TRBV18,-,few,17,CASSPVIGGSSGNTIYF,TGTGCCAGCTCACCAGTCATCGGGGGCAGCTCTGGAAACACCATATATTTT
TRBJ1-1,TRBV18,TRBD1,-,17,CASSPLGLGQGDTEAFF,TGTGCCAGCTCACCCTTGGGTTTAGGACAGGGGGACACTGAAGCTTTCTTT
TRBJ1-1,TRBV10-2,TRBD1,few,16,CACHTGGFEANTEAFF,TGCGCCTGCCATACAGGGGGCTTTGAGGCGAACACTGAAGCTTTCTTT
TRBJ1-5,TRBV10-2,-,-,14,CASTMDLYNQPQHF,TGCGCCAGCACTATGGACCTTTACAATCAGCCCCAGCATTTT
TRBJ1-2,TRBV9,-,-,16,CASSVGGQGSHYGYTF,TGTGCCAGCAGCGTAGGGGGTCAGGGCTCCCACTATGGCTACACCTTC
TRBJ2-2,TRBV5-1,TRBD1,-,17,CASSLRTGTGRTGELFF,TGCGCCAGCAGCCTACGCACAGGGACAGGAAGGACCGGGGAGCTGTTTTTT
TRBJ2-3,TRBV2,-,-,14,CASSGRTSTDTQYF,TGTGCCAGCAGTGGGCGGACTAGCACAGATACGCAGTATTTT
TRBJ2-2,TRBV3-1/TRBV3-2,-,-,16,CASSQARGMGTGELFF,TGTGCCAGCAGCCAAGCACGGGGGATGGGCACCGGGGAGCTGTTTTTT
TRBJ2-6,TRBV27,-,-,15,CASSFVRSGANVLTF,TGTGCCAGCAGTTTCGTCAGATCTGGGGCCAACGTCCTGACTTTC
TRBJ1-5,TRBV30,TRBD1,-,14,CAWSPRQGDQPQHF,TGTGCCTGGAGTCCCAGACAGGGTGATCAGCCCCAGCATTTT
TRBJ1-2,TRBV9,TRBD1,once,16,CASGRTGRATAYGYTF,TGTGCCAGCGGTCGGACAGGGCGGGCTACGGCCTATGGCTACACCTTC
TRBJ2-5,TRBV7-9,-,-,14,CASSHGLGGETQYF,TGTGCCAGCAGCCACGGACTTGGTGGAGAGACCCAGTACTTC
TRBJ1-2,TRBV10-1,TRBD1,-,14,CASSPGQGLGGYTF,TGCGCCAGCAGTCCTGGACAGGGGTTAGGCGGCTACACCTTC
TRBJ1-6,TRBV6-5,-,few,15,CASKGQGAANSPLHF,TGTGCCAGCAAGGGGCAGGGAGCGGCTAATTCACCCCTCCACTTT
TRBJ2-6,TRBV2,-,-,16,CASSQDSSSGANVLTF,TGTGCCAGCAGCCAGGACAGCAGCTCTGGGGCCAACGTCCTGACTTTC
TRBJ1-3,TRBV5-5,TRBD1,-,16,CASSLDGTGGLDTIYF,TGTGCCAGCAGCTTAGATGGGACAGGGGGCCTGGACACCATATATTTT
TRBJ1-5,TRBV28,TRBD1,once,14,CVARPRGDNQPQHF,TGTGTCGCTCGGCCCAGGGGGGATAATCAGCCCCAGCATTTT
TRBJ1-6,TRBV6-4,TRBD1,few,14,CASRADRAHGPLHF,TGTGCCAGCCGCGCTGACAGGGCGCATGGACCCCTCCACTTT
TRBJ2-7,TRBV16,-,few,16,CASSQHGGPATYEQYF,TGTGCCAGCAGCCAACACGGGGGGCCGGCTACTTACGAGCAGTACTTC
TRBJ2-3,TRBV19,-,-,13,CASGLVGLDTQYF,TGTGCCAGTGGGTTGGTTGGGCTGGATACGCAGTATTTT
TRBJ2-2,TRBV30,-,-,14,CAWSWGTDTGELFF,TGTGCCTGGAGTTGGGGAACCGACACCGGGGAGCTGTTTTTT
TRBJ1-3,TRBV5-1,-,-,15,CASSSSPRAGNTIYF,TGCGCCAGCAGCTCGTCCCCCAGGGCTGGAAACACCATATATTTT
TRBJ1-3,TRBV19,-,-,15,CASSPTHSSGNTIYF,TGTGCCAGTAGTCCAACCCACAGCTCTGGAAACACCATATATTTT